Listed here is a single T cell receptor (beta chain). The antigen is not known. Germline-derived CDR1 and CDR2 are KGHSH and LQKENI. V gave up 3 bases and J gave up 3 bases, with 15 bases separating them. The CDR3 sequence is 15 residues long. This sample is part of a study of shared clonotypes between healthy human individuals. Using immunoSEQ multiplex PCR, the repertoire was profiled, and TCRdb retains in-frame clones only, with some absent. The data contain about 1.5 million clones, around 98% of them singletons. The study's findings and limits: The naive CD4 repertoires of several donors were compared, and 5% to 6.5% of clonotypes were shared. Sampling covered blood only; tissue repertoires likely differ.

CD4+ cells yielded CD45RA+ naive and CD45RA-negative memory subsets. This receptor was taken from a man aged 30-40 years in good health. The sequenced sample consisted of naive CD4+ T cells sorted from blood. Subset reported: CD45RA+ positively selected. The J gene is TRBJ2-7, the V gene TRBV18; D remains ambiguous. CDR3 nucleotides: TGTGCCAGCTCACCGGGCACAGCTATTAACTACGAGCAGTACTTC. Protein: CASSPGTAINYEQYF.